The 18 T cell receptor beta chains given below trace back to one sample, sequenced in a study of blood T cell repertoires in COVID-19. Repertoires were generated with immunoSEQ multiplex PCR, while TCRdb's copy carries only in-frame clones and drops some. The repertoire includes a few hundred thousand clones, approximately 90% of them detected once, and 1.2% sits in the top ten. Sequencing was carried out using PBMCs or T cells enriched from blood (not recorded which). The receptor source for this set is a woman aged 18-35 years who had recovered from COVID-19.

This chain uses TRBV19 with TRBJ2-7; 9 bases agree with TRBD1. In germline, CDR1 is LNHDA, CDR2 SQIVND (reference sequence). There are 19 residues in the CDR3. Trimming removed 3 bases from V and 1 base from J; junction bases left unmatched: 16. Here the CDR3 reads CASSILTTLGQGPSYEQYF. The CDR3 DNA reads as TGTGCCAGTAGTATTTTAACAACCCTCGGACAGGGGCCGTCCTACGAGCAGTACTTC. Full variable domain (missing parts from reference TRBV19 and TRBJ2-7): DGGITQSPKYLFRKEGQNVTLSCEQNLNHDAMYWYRQDPGQGLRLIYYSQIVNDFQKGDIAEGYSVSREKKESFPLTVTSAQKNPTAFYLCASSILTTLGQGPSYEQYFGPGTRLTVT.

The chain combines TRBV9 with TRBJ2-7; the match to TRBD1 covers 11 bases. Germline trimming cut 0 bases from V and 5 bases from J; bases unmatched to any gene: 1. The length of the CDR3 is 14 residues. The germline CDR1 and CDR2 sequences are SGDLS and YYNGEE. CDR3 residues: CASSVAGQGDEQYF. The CDR3 DNA sequence: TGTGCCAGCAGCGTAGCGGGACAGGGGGACGAGCAGTACTTC.

This chain links TRBV7-2 with TRBJ1-5; possibly TRBD1 for D (5 bases). V was clipped by 3 bases and J by 7 bases, with 16 bases between them. Germline loops: CDR1 SGHTA, CDR2 FQGNSA. The CDR3 has 15 residues. Here the CDR3 DNA reads TGTGCCAGCAGCTTGATCGCTGATGGGGCCCAGCCCCAGCATTTT. It translates to CASSLIADGAQPQHF.

The rearrangement links TRBV7-9 to TRBJ2-1; perhaps TRBD2 as D (7 bases). CDR1 and CDR2 from the germline V gene are SEHNR and FQNEAQ (reference sequence). The V gene lost 4 bases and the J gene lost 8 bases, with 18 bases spanning the gap. This CDR3 is 15 amino acids long. The CDR3 protein is CASSSTGGPSDEQFF. The CDR3 nucleotides read TGTGCCAGCAGCTCGACGGGGGGCCCCTCGGATGAGCAGTTCTTC.

Notes on this clone: The sample holds other DNA sequences that translate to the same CDR3. The chain is built from TRBV9 and TRBJ1-2; 7 bases map to TRBD1. Per germline, CDR1 SGDLS and CDR2 YYNGEE. V dropped 2 bases and J dropped 2; count of bases not matched to a gene: 0. The CDR3 loop spans 13 amino acids. The CDR3 DNA reads as TGTGCCAGCAGCGTGGACAGGAACTATGGCTACACCTTC. Translating it yields CASSVDRNYGYTF.

The chain is built from TRBV7-6 and TRBJ1-4; 7 bases are shared with TRBD1. After removal of 3 bases from V and 5 bases from J, the junction contained 9 bases not matched to a gene. The germline V gene has CDR1 SGHVS and CDR2 FNYEAQ. The CDR3 spans 16 residues. Written as DNA, the CDR3 is TGTGCCAGCAGCTTCCTCACAGGGGACGAGAATGAAAAACTGTTTTTT. Translating it yields CASSFLTGDENEKLFF.

A single count supports this clone. This rearrangement joins TRBV28 to TRBJ1-1; TRBD1 matches 8 bases. This CDR3 region has 16 residues. Trimming took 5 bases from V and 0 from J; bases not matched to a gene: 8. Germline assignment: CDR1 MDHEN and CDR2 SYDVKM. CDR3 sequence (DNA): TGTGCCAGCAGTATCACAGGGGGGGGAATGAACACTGAAGCTTTCTTT. It codes for CASSITGGGMNTEAFF. Variable domain in full (rest from reference TRBV28 and TRBJ1-1): DVKVTQSSRYLVKRTGEKVFLECVQDMDHENMFWYRQDPGLGLRLIYFSYDVKMKEKGDIPEGYSVSREKKERFSLILESASTNQTSMYLCASSITGGGMNTEAFFGQGTRLTVV.

This rearrangement joins TRBV4-1 to TRBJ2-7; tentative D call: TRBD1 (5 bases). Trimming left V 0 bases short and J 0 bases short, with 9 bases between. Germline CDR1 is MGHRA and CDR2 is YSYEKL. The CDR3 has 15 residues. The CDR3 DNA follows: TGCGCCAGCAGCCAAGAGGTGGACAACTCCTACGAGCAGTACTTC. Translated: CASSQEVDNSYEQYF.

The chain employs TRBV3-1 (or the pseudogene TRBV3-2) and TRBJ1-1; D is unresolved. Germline CDR1 reads LGHDT; CDR2 reads YNNKEL (reference sequence). The CDR3 contains 14 residues. Trimming removed 3 bases at V and 1 base at J, with 9 bases between. The CDR3 DNA reads as TGTGCCAGCAGCCATCATACAGCGAACACTGAAGCTTTCTTT. As protein: CASSHHTANTEAFF.

This sequence joins TRBV6-4 and TRBJ2-3; D ambiguous. Trimming took 3 bases from V and 0 from J, leaving 7 bases between them. The V gene's germline CDR1 is MRHNA and CDR2 SNTAGT. CDR3 length equals 14 residues. This CDR3 is CASSEMASTDTQYF. In DNA form, the CDR3 reads TGTGCCAGCAGTGAAATGGCTAGCACAGATACGCAGTATTTT.

The chain links TRBV5-1 to TRBJ1-2; TRBD1 matches 8 bases. CDR1 is SGHRS and CDR2 is YFSETQ in the germline V gene. The CDR3 totals 14 residues. V gave up 2 bases and J gave up 6 bases; unmatched junction bases: 6. In DNA, the CDR3 is TGCGCCAGCAGCTTTAGACAGGGGAGAAATGGCTACACCTTC. Encoded protein: CASSFRQGRNGYTF.

V is TRBV27 and J is TRBJ1-1, with 7 nucleotides matching TRBD1. In germline, CDR1 is MNHEY, CDR2 SMNVEV (reference sequence). CDR3 length equals 14 residues. V trimming: 3 bases; J trimming: 1 base; junction bases outside the gene matches: 2. In nucleotides, the CDR3 is TGTGCCAGCAGTTTCGAGGGGGCGAACACTGAAGCTTTCTTT. It codes for CASSFEGANTEAFF.

The chain uses TRBV4-2 and TRBJ1-6; no clear D gene. The CDR3 is 15 residues long. V was pared by 0 bases and J by 7 bases, with 10 bases between. Germline V gene data show CDR1 as LGHNA and CDR2 as YNFKEQ. In DNA form, the CDR3 reads TGTGCCAGCAGCCAAGATTCGGCGGGGAATTCACCCCTCCACTTT. Its translation: CASSQDSAGNSPLHF.

The rearrangement uses TRBV5-1 and TRBJ1-2; TRBD1 aligns across 9 bases. In germline, CDR1 is SGHRS, CDR2 YFSETQ. J gave up 3 bases and V 7 bases, and 19 bases lay outside the gene matches. The CDR3 consists of 18 residues. The chain's CDR3 is CASRIGGGQGVEDYGYTF. As DNA, the CDR3 is TGCGCCAGCCGAATCGGAGGGGGACAGGGAGTCGAGGACTATGGCTACACCTTC.

This clone was seen just once. The rearrangement links TRBV5-4 to TRBJ2-5; D may be TRBD2 (6 bases). CDR3 length: 15 amino acids. Germline CDR1 is SGHNT and CDR2 is YYREEE (reference sequence). The ends were cut back, 4 bases at V and 4 bases at J, with 17 bases in the middle. CDR3 loop: CASSPSGSATETQYF. The CDR3 DNA reads TGTGCCAGCAGCCCCTCCGGGAGCGCCACAGAGACCCAGTACTTC.

This clone was seen only once. This chain uses TRBV24-1 with TRBJ2-5, with D perhaps TRBD2 (6 bases). Germline V lookup: CDR1 KGHDR, CDR2 SFDVKD. The CDR3 has 14 amino acids. Trimming left V 6 bases short and J 5 bases short, with 15 bases between. The CDR3 reads CATSLPGGRETQYF. In DNA form, the CDR3 reads TGTGCCACCAGTCTTCCCGGGGGACGGGAGACCCAGTACTTC.

V and J are TRBV7-2 and TRBJ1-2; TRBD1 agrees at 7 bases. Trimming cost V 5 bases and J 4 bases; bases outside gene matches: 7. Germline CDR1 and CDR2: SGHTA and FQGNSA. This CDR3 is built from 14 residues. The CDR3 reads CASSPGTAPYGYTF. The CDR3 nucleotides are TGTGCCAGCAGCCCCGGGACAGCCCCCTATGGCTACACCTTC.

The rearrangement links TRBV28 to TRBJ1-1; D is possibly TRBD1 (6 bases). CDR1 is MDHEN, CDR2 SYDVKM, per germline. This CDR3 is built from 17 residues. Trimming cost V 4 bases and J 1 base, with 19 bases left between them. The CDR3 loop is CASSSRRDTEGNTEAFF. The CDR3 nucleotides are TGTGCCAGCAGTTCAAGACGGGACACCGAGGGGAACACTGAAGCTTTCTTT.